This entry describes one T cell receptor (beta chain). Its target is not known. V was clipped by 0 bases and J by 6 bases, with 9 bases between them. The CDR3 runs to 13 residues. The germline CDR1 and CDR2 sequences are SGHTA and FQGNSA. This sample is drawn from a study of cytomegalovirus exposure and HLA in healthy donors. The overall study: In a later analysis, it was reported that the 110 or so validation repertoires had been produced on the same platform as the 550 to 850 repertoires belonging to the first cohort.

Study-level findings and limits: There were some public TCRs occurring in many donors, but most TCR sequences were rare. Altogether, about 160 TCR beta chains were recorded as cytomegalovirus-associated.

The donors were in the roughly 120-subject validation cohort; that cohort was separate from the 666-subject first cohort. Sequencing was performed with immunoSEQ multiplex PCR; in TCRdb, only in-frame clones are kept and a portion is missing. The sample carries about 330,000 clones, around 87% recorded once. The clonotype was recovered from a woman in her twenties or thirties in good health and CMV-seropositive. The chain combines TRBV7-2 with TRBJ2-7; TRBD2 is a possible D gene (5 bases). The specimen sequenced was PBMCs. The CDR3 DNA is TGTGCCAGCAGCTTAGCTGGAGGAGGCGAGCAGTACTTC. Its protein is CASSLAGGGEQYF.